Listed here are 21 T cell receptor beta chains from one sample, sequenced in a study of blood T cell repertoires in COVID-19. TCRdb's copy holds only in-frame clones and misses some; the assay was immunoSEQ multiplex PCR. The repertoire consists of 70,000 to 100,000 clones, with roughly 84% occurring once and the leading ten covering 2.9%. Sequencing was done on a sample of peripheral blood. These receptors all stem from a woman older than 75 with acute or convalescent COVID-19.

This chain links TRBV3-1 (or the pseudogene TRBV3-2) with TRBJ1-3, with D perhaps matching TRBD1 (5 bases). CDR3 length: 16 amino acids. Trimming took 6 bases from V and 0 from J, leaving 15 bases between them. Germline V gives CDR1 LGHDT, CDR2 YNNKEL (reference sequence). CDR3 residues: CASSLSQGLSGNTIYF. The CDR3, as DNA: TGTGCCAGCAGTCTCTCCCAGGGTCTCTCTGGAAACACCATATATTTT.

Written as DNA, the CDR3 is TGCGCCAGCAGTGACTTTTACGAGCAGTACTTC. Its translation: CASSDFYEQYF. V and J are TRBV10-2 and TRBJ2-7; D gene uncertain. The CDR3 contains 11 residues. V dropped 3 bases and J dropped 4 bases, with 4 bases sitting between them. Germline lookup yields CDR1 WSHSY and CDR2 SAAADI.

The chain couples TRBV5-4 to TRBJ2-1; 11 nucleotides agree with TRBD1. The germline CDR1 and CDR2 sequences are SGHNT and YYREEE (reference sequence). The junction had 2 bases not matched to a gene; V was cut back by 4 bases and J by 2 bases. The CDR3 spans 15 residues. Written as DNA, the CDR3 is TGTGCCAGCAGCACGGGACAGGGGGCCTACAATGAGCAGTTCTTC. This encodes CASSTGQGAYNEQFF.

The chain employs TRBV29-1 and TRBJ1-5; unclear D gene. The V gene's germline CDR1 is SQVTM and CDR2 ANQGSEA. Trimming pared 4 bases from V and 2 bases from J, leaving 9 bases between. CDR3 length equals 13 residues. The CDR3 sequence: CSVGERGNQPQHF. In DNA, the CDR3 is TGCAGCGTTGGTGAGAGAGGCAATCAGCCCCAGCATTTT.

The chain joins TRBV20-1 to TRBJ2-5, with D tentatively TRBD1 (6 bases). Germline lookup yields CDR1 DFQATT and CDR2 SNEGSKA (reference sequence). V lost 3 bases and J lost 3, with 17 bases in between. The CDR3 is 15 residues long. The CDR3 region has the DNA TGCAGTGCTAGTCCCGACAGGAGCACAAAAGAGACCCAGTACTTC. Encoded protein: CSASPDRSTKETQYF.

The V and J genes are TRBV11-1 and TRBJ2-5, with a weak D call TRBD1 (6 bases). The CDR3 has 16 amino acids. Germline lookup yields CDR1 SGHAT and CDR2 FQDESV (reference sequence). V dropped 3 bases and J dropped 2 bases, with 16 bases sitting between them. CDR3 loop: CASSFGGFTQQETQYF. The CDR3 DNA reads TGTGCCAGCAGCTTTGGGGGCTTCACTCAGCAAGAGACCCAGTACTTC.

The chain uses TRBV24-1 and TRBJ2-3, with 8 positions matching TRBD2. The CDR3 runs to 16 residues. The germline V gene encodes CDR1 KGHDR and CDR2 SFDVKD. The ends lost 3 bases at V and 2 bases at J; junction bases unmatched: 6. CDR3 residues: CATSDVLAEDTDTQYF. The CDR3 DNA reads TGTGCCACCAGTGATGTACTAGCGGAGGACACAGATACGCAGTATTTT.

The CDR3 sequence: CASSRTSSNTEAFF. The CDR3 nucleotides are TGTGCCAGCTCTAGGACAAGCTCGAACACTGAAGCTTTCTTT. The rearrangement links TRBV18 to TRBJ1-1; TRBD1 might be the D (5 bases). Trimming removed 6 bases from V and 1 base from J, with 12 bases in between. The CDR3 length is 14 residues. Germline V gene sequence: CDR1 KGHSH, CDR2 LQKENI.

As DNA, the CDR3 is TGTGCCAGCAGCTACCGGGACAGGGGGGTCCACGAGCAGTACTTC. Protein sequence: CASSYRDRGVHEQYF. The genes are TRBV13 and TRBJ2-7; TRBD1 aligns across 11 bases. Germline V CDR1 and CDR2: PRHDT, FYEKMQ (reference sequence). CDR3 length: 15 amino acids. V gave up 4 bases and J gave up 5 bases; unmatched junction bases: 7.

This clone was detected a few times. The rearrangement joins TRBV30 to TRBJ1-5, with D possibly TRBD1 on 5 matching bases. The CDR3 is made up of 15 amino acids. The V end lost 2 bases, the J end lost 3 bases, and 14 bases lay between the germline ends. CDR1 and CDR2 (germline): GTSNPN, SVGIG (reference sequence). This CDR3 is CAWSSPAGLNQPQHF. CDR3 DNA: TGTGCCTGGAGTAGCCCCGCGGGACTCAATCAGCCCCAGCATTTT.

The chain joins TRBV4-1 to TRBJ1-4, with no clear D. Germline V gene lookup returns CDR1 MGHRA and CDR2 YSYEKL. Trimming pared 0 bases from V and 5 bases from J, leaving 10 bases between. The CDR3 consists of 15 residues. CDR3 bases: TGCGCCAGCAGCCAAGATTTATCCGGGAATGAAAAACTGTTTTTT. It translates to CASSQDLSGNEKLFF.

V gene TRBV4-1 combines with J gene TRBJ2-2; D gene unclear. Germline lookup yields CDR1 MGHRA and CDR2 YSYEKL. The length of the CDR3 is 18 residues. V shed 1 base and J shed 4 bases, with 19 bases lying between them. This CDR3 is CASSQATLMPLGTGELFF. The CDR3 coding sequence is TGCGCCAGCAGCCAAGCTACGCTCATGCCCCTCGGCACCGGGGAGCTGTTTTTT.

This rearrangement joins TRBV5-4 to TRBJ1-1; D is unclear. Germline lookup yields CDR1 SGHNT and CDR2 YYREEE (reference sequence). Trimming shortened V by 0 bases and J by 1 base, and 10 bases separated the two germline ends. This CDR3 is built from 15 residues. The CDR3 sequence is CASSLENSKNTEAFF. The CDR3 nucleotides are TGTGCCAGCAGCTTGGAGAACAGCAAGAACACTGAAGCTTTCTTT.

This chain links TRBV19 with TRBJ2-1; no firm D call. The CDR3 contains 15 residues. Trimming took off 1 base at V and 4 bases at J, with 11 bases between the two ends. CDR1 is LNHDA and CDR2 is SQIVND in the germline V gene (reference sequence). The CDR3: CASSIVLGTYNEQFF. The CDR3 DNA reads as TGTGCCAGTAGTATAGTTCTAGGTACATACAATGAGCAGTTCTTC. Using reference TRBV19 and TRBJ2-1 for the parts outside the CDR3, the full variable domain is DGGITQSPKYLFRKEGQNVTLSCEQNLNHDAMYWYRQDPGQGLRLIYYSQIVNDFQKGDIAEGYSVSREKKESFPLTVTSAQKNPTAFYLCASSIVLGTYNEQFFGPGTRLTVL.

J is TRBJ2-2 and V is TRBV15; 11 bases agree with TRBD2. The junction had 2 bases not matched to a gene; V was cut back by 1 base and J by 4 bases. In germline, CDR1 is LNHNV, CDR2 YYDKDF (reference sequence). The CDR3 totals 16 residues. The chain's CDR3 is CATSRVLAGATGELFF. The CDR3 DNA reads TGTGCCACCAGCAGAGTACTAGCGGGGGCCACCGGGGAGCTGTTTTTT.

The chain has TRBV3-1 (or the pseudogene TRBV3-2) and TRBJ2-5; 7 bases line up with TRBD2. The J segment lost 5 bases and the V segment lost 3 bases, leaving 6 bases of the junction unmatched. CDR3 length: 14 amino acids. Germline CDR1 and CDR2: LGHDT and YNNKEL (reference sequence). CDR3 amino acids: CASSHWGGWETQYF. The CDR3, as DNA: TGTGCCAGCAGCCATTGGGGGGGTTGGGAGACCCAGTACTTC.

V gene TRBV7-2 combines with J gene TRBJ1-2; D gene uncertain. The CDR3 spans 13 residues. CDR1 is SGHTA and CDR2 is FQGNSA in the germline V gene. Trimming took 3 bases from V and 8 from J, leaving 13 bases between them. This chain's CDR3 is CASSFKGPGGYTF. CDR3 nucleotide sequence: TGTGCCAGCAGCTTTAAGGGTCCGGGAGGCTACACCTTC.

The chain joins TRBV7-9 to TRBJ1-2; D gene uncertain. Germline values: CDR1 SEHNR, CDR2 FQNEAQ (reference sequence). There are 14 residues in the CDR3. Trimming pared 5 bases from V and 4 bases from J, leaving 14 bases between. The CDR3 sequence: CASSLPGSGYGYTF. DNA of the CDR3: TGTGCCAGCAGCCTCCCGGGGAGCGGCTATGGCTACACCTTC.

This rearrangement joins TRBV12-3 or TRBV12-4 to TRBJ1-4, with TRBD1 matching over 7 bases. The CDR3 spans 13 residues. V shed 8 bases and J 7 bases; nucleotides not matched to a gene: 7. CDR3 loop: CASRRSGGEKLFF. The CDR3 bases are TGTGCCAGCCGACGGTCAGGGGGTGAAAAACTGTTTTTT.

The gene calls are TRBV9 and TRBJ2-3, with 7 bases lining up with TRBD1. The CDR3 runs to 16 residues. The junction had 5 bases not matched to a gene; V was cut back by 1 base and J by 0 bases. CDR1 is SGDLS, CDR2 YYNGEE, per germline. The CDR3 sequence: CASSVTGATSTDTQYF. CDR3 coding DNA: TGTGCCAGCAGCGTAACAGGGGCTACCAGCACAGATACGCAGTATTTT.

The chain recombines TRBV15 with TRBJ1-6; D remains unclear. V gave up 0 bases and J gave up 3 bases, with 12 bases separating them. This CDR3 contains 17 residues. Per the germline V gene, CDR1 is LNHNV and CDR2 is YYDKDF (reference sequence). In nucleotides, the CDR3 is TGTGCCACCAGCAGAGATCGGGGAAGGGACTATAATTCACCCCTCCACTTT. This encodes CATSRDRGRDYNSPLHF. The complete variable domain, with remaining parts taken from reference TRBV15 and TRBJ1-6, reads DAMVIQNPRYQVTQFGKPVTLSCSQTLNHNVMYWYQQKSSQAPKLLFHYYDKDFNNEADTPDNFQSRRPNTSFCFLDIRSPGLGDTAMYLCATSRDRGRDYNSPLHFGNGTRLTVT.